Listed below are T cell receptor beta chains from one sample, sequenced in a study of early T cells in non-severe SARS-CoV-2 infection. TCRdb redid the calling of the 5' RACE reads with MiXCR, one entry per CDR3 protein. The sample has more than 80,000 distinct CDR3 sequences, roughly an eighth seen once; the top ten hold about 1.4%. Sequencing was performed on whole blood. The source is an adult who was a healthcare worker with PCR-confirmed SARS-CoV-2 infection or an uninfected control (not recorded which). Both conserved end residues are part of each CDR3. A D gene is named only where the DNA matches it firmly. Size values are once, few and many counts, or a class for expanded clones, and some rows have none.

abundance,d_gene,j_gene,v_gene,CDR3nt,CDR3aa
few,NA,TRBJ2-5,TRBV19,TGTGCCAGTAGTATGTCCAGCCGCCAAGAGACCCAGTACTTC,CASSMSSRQETQYF
few,NA,TRBJ2-1,TRBV25-1,TGTGCCAGCAATGGAGGGGGCCGCAATGAGCAGTTCTTC,CASNGGGRNEQFF
NA,NA,TRBJ2-7,TRBV29-1,TGCAGCGTTCGGGACACCTACGAGCAGTACTTC,CSVRDTYEQYF
many,TRBD2,TRBJ2-2,TRBV29-1,TGCAGCGTTAAAGCTAGCGGGGGGCACGGGGAGCTGTTTTTT,CSVKASGGHGELFF
few,TRBD1,TRBJ2-7,TRBV7-9,TGTGCCAGCAGCGCAAGGACAGGCGGTTACGAGCAGTACTTC,CASSARTGGYEQYF
many,TRBD1,TRBJ2-5,TRBV7-2,TGTGCCAGCAGCAACCGGGACAGGGGATCGGAGACCCAGTACTTC,CASSNRDRGSETQYF
NA,NA,TRBJ2-3,TRBV30,TGTGCCTGGAGTTTCGAACGGGTTAGCACAGATACGCAGTATTTT,CAWSFERVSTDTQYF
NA,TRBD2,TRBJ2-1,TRBV10-3,TGTGCCATCAGTGCCTCGGGACTAGCGGGGGGGCGGTCCTACAATGAGCAGTTCTTC,CAISASGLAGGRSYNEQFF
many,NA,TRBJ1-4,TRBV5-1,TGCGCCAGCAGCTTTGGATCCGGGGGTGCGGAAAAACTGTTTTTT,CASSFGSGGAEKLFF
NA,NA,TRBJ1-4,TRBV29-1,TGCAGCGTGCCCGCCGGGGGGTTTGGGGAAAAACTGTTTTTT,CSVPAGGFGEKLFF
many,TRBD2,TRBJ2-3,TRBV11-2,TGTGCCAGCAGCTTGATCGGGGGGGCCCGTGCAGATACGCAGTATTTT,CASSLIGGARADTQYF
NA,NA,TRBJ1-2,TRBV20-1,TGCAGTGCTATGGGGTACTATGGCTACACCTTC,CSAMGYYGYTF
NA,NA,TRBJ1-3,TRBV20-1,TGCAGTGCCCCGCGCGGGAACACCATATATTTT,CSAPRGNTIYF
NA,TRBD1,TRBJ1-5,TRBV18,TGTGCCAGCTCACCTCAGCGACAGGGCCAGCCCCAGCATTTT,CASSPQRQGQPQHF
many,NA,TRBJ1-1,TRBV28,TGTGCCAGCACCAAACCGCAGGGCTCGAGCACTGAAGCTTTCTTT,CASTKPQGSSTEAFF
NA,NA,TRBJ2-2,TRBV29-1,TGCAGCGTCGACACCGGGGAGCTGTTTTTT,CSVDTGELFF
many,TRBD1,TRBJ2-2,TRBV5-6,TGTGCCAGCAGCCCAGACAGGGGATCCGGGGAGCTGTTTTTT,CASSPDRGSGELFF
few,NA,TRBJ1-2,TRBV20-1,TGCAGTGCTAGGGTCTTGGTTGGCTACACCTTC,CSARVLVGYTF
NA,TRBD2,TRBJ2-1,TRBV20-1,TGCAGTGCAAGACCCCTAGCGGGGGGGTTTGAGCAGTTCTTC,CSARPLAGGFEQFF
NA,NA,TRBJ2-7,TRBV20-1,TGCAGTGCTAGGGACGCCCGGGGGTACGAGCAGTACTTC,CSARDARGYEQYF
once,NA,TRBJ2-2,TRBV6-2/TRBV6-3,TGTGCCAGCAGTTGGCCCCTGGTCGCGGGCACCGGGGAGCTGTTTTTT,CASSWPLVAGTGELFF
NA,NA,TRBJ1-5,TRBV30,TGTGCCTGGAGTGCAGGGGTGCCTCAGCCCCAGCATTTT,CAWSAGVPQPQHF
NA,NA,TRBJ1-1,TRBV7-8,TGTGCCAGCAGCTTAGCGTCAGGGAAGGTATATACTAGGACCGGAGGAAACACTGAAGCTTTCTTT,CASSLASGKVYTRTGGNTEAFF
NA,NA,TRBJ2-1,TRBV11-1,TGTGCCAGCAGCTTAGGGCTAAACCATGAGCAGTTCTTC,CASSLGLNHEQFF
many,NA,TRBJ2-5,TRBV12-3/TRBV12-4,TGTGCCAGCAGTCTGCTAGAGACCCAGTACTTC,CASSLLETQYF
few,NA,TRBJ1-2,TRBV7-8,TGTGCCAGCAGCATGGACACCTTAGCCGGCCCTAACTATGGCTACACCTTC,CASSMDTLAGPNYGYTF
few,TRBD1,TRBJ1-2,TRBV9,TGTGCCAGCAGCGAGACAGGGGGCGATTATGGCTACACCTTC,CASSETGGDYGYTF
many,NA,TRBJ1-2,TRBV7-2,TGTGCCAGCAGCTTGAACTATGGCTACACCTTC,CASSLNYGYTF
few,NA,TRBJ1-6,TRBV6-5,TGTGCCAGCAGTGTCGGAGGGGGAGGGAATTCACCCCTCCACTTT,CASSVGGGGNSPLHF
NA,NA,TRBJ2-7,TRBV11-1,TGTGCCAGCAGCTTTGCCGCCGAGCAGTACTTC,CASSFAAEQYF
many,NA,TRBJ1-6,TRBV14,TGTGCCAGCAGCCAGTCTCCCACCGCCCTCCACTTT,CASSQSPTALHF
NA,NA,TRBJ2-1,TRBV28,TGTGCCAGCGGGGCCTACAATGAGCAGTTCTTC,CASGAYNEQFF
NA,NA,TRBJ1-1,TRBV19,TGTGCCAGTACTCCCTCGACAGGTAGGGTTGAAGCTTTCTTT,CASTPSTGRVEAFF
many,NA,TRBJ1-5,TRBV20-1,TGCAGTGCTAGTTTAATCGCGGCCAGCAATCAGCCCCAGCATTTT,CSASLIAASNQPQHF
NA,NA,TRBJ2-7,TRBV29-1,TGCAGCGTTGCCTGGGGGACCTACGAGCAGTACTTC,CSVAWGTYEQYF
NA,NA,TRBJ2-1,TRBV29-1,TGCAGCGTTGCCGAGACCGTAGTAAATGAGCAGTTCTTC,CSVAETVVNEQFF
NA,NA,TRBJ1-1,TRBV7-9,TGTGCCAGCAGCCCAGCACTCCGTGAGGAAGGTGAAGCTTTCTTT,CASSPALREEGEAFF
many,TRBD2,TRBJ2-7,TRBV11-2,TGTGCCAGCAGCTCATGGGATGGCGGGGGAATTTACGAGCAGTACTTC,CASSSWDGGGIYEQYF
few,NA,TRBJ1-2,TRBV2,TGTGCCAGCAGTAGGGCGAGGCCTGCGGGGTATGGCTACACCTTC,CASSRARPAGYGYTF